This TCR beta chain appears in the sequencing data of a study of cytomegalovirus exposure and HLA in healthy donors (dated by TCRdb to 2017 to 2019). About the study as a whole: In an earlier analysis of about 560 of the donors, about 270 Gb of sequence data and 117 million unique TCR beta sequences from about 179 million T cells were reported. About 300 gigabases of sequencing data and approximately 85 million unique TCR sequences were included in an early release covering 550 to 800 HLA-typed donors. Every repertoire in the discovery cohort had been generated on one and the same sequencing platform. An earlier analysis of 587 of the donors used high-throughput TCR beta sequencing to judge whether each TCR beta V gene segment behaved as functional or pseudogenic. The study profiled the T cell repertoires of hundreds of subjects by immunosequencing and related them to cytomegalovirus serostatus. Roughly 5 DR-DQ haplotypes were handled as single units for association and clustering, since linkage in the cohort was strong. A later analysis re-analyzed previously published TCR beta repertoires from about 600 donors and added high-resolution HLA genotyping to study TCR occurrence patterns. The aim of the study was to test whether cataloging public T cell receptors could identify signatures of past pathogen exposure. Genome-wide SNP genotypes for about 65% of the 666 donors were used in a later genetic analysis, which treated that subset as a discovery cohort. To predict cytomegalovirus infection status, the study combined high-throughput TCR immunosequencing, statistical association of individual TCRs with disease status, and machine learning. HLA typing covered class I and class II loci at four-digit resolution. In the later analysis, no new phenotypic data were used to find candidate immune exposures; instead, reliance was placed on TCR beta sequences and their occurrence across donors. The genetic ancestry cluster associated with self-reported Caucasian donors included approximately 85% of the 398 genotyped donors. Donor age, sex, ethnicity and CMV serostatus were compiled alongside the repertoire data. Among a few hundred genotyped donors of the cohort, an average of approximately 250,000 unique TCR beta nucleotide sequences were sequenced per donor, 15% to 20% of them non-productive. Typing coverage differed by locus: A, B, C, DRB1 and DQB1 were typed in roughly 629-640 donors, DQA1 in approximately 520, DPA1 in 600 to 610, and DPB1 in about 450. A separate validation cohort of 100 to 150 different subjects was used in addition to the 666-subject first cohort.

Libraries were built with the immunoSEQ multiplex PCR assay. A mixture of 60 forward primers for TCR Vbeta segments and 13 reverse primers for TCR Jbeta segments was used in the multiplex PCR. The CDR3 region of rearranged TCR beta genes was amplified from genomic DNA with a multiplex PCR assay. On the Illumina HiSeq System, the amplified TCR beta libraries were sequenced as 87-base-pair reads. Per the source publication's procedure: In a later analysis, 70 million to 95 million unique TCR beta chains were counted across the 500 to 850 repertoires, and around 10 million of these chains were shared by at least two donors. Raw reads were error-corrected and collapsed into unique sequences by a nearest-neighbor algorithm in which closely related sequences were merged to remove PCR and sequencing errors. Alignment of CDR3 sequences to IMGT reference sequences was used to assign V, D and J gene segments. For a sequence to be retained, a match of at least six nucleotides to both a V gene segment and a J gene segment was required. Rearrangements were called productive when the CDR3 lacked stop codons and stayed in frame with V and J; all others were non-productive. CDR3 was defined by IMGT convention, running from the second conserved V-encoded cysteine to the conserved J-encoded phenylalanine. The earlier analysis of some 600 of the donors excluded sequences that lacked an unambiguous match to a single V gene segment. In an earlier analysis of approximately 610 of the donors, V segments were called functional above 56.7% productive rearrangements and were called segregating when the between-donor standard deviation exceeded 5%. A statistical classification framework was built to diagnose cytomegalovirus status from the catalog of TCR beta chain sequences. In a later analysis, TCR nucleotide sequences were compared against IMGT/GENE-DB human TR gene sequences so that V and J genes could be assigned. In a later analysis, CDR3 sequences and most-parsimonious VDJ recombination scenarios were assigned using the TCRdist pipeline. In a later analysis, each TCR beta chain was defined by its CDR3 amino acid sequence together with its V-gene family, and reads without a unique V-gene family were excluded. In a later analysis, 550 to 650 highly shared, low-generation-probability nucleotide sequences were removed to address suspected cross-contamination and a sequencing artifact. For each public chain, a later analysis derived a clonal expansion index from normalized ranks of inferred template counts within each repertoire. In a later analysis, generation probabilities were computed with a VDJ recombination model fitted to out-of-frame rearrangements, and the resulting probabilities were checked against IGoR. Hypergeometric tests were used in a later analysis to score TCR-TCR, TCR-HLA and TCR-CMV co-occurrence, with a repertoire-size bias correction applied to the TCR pairs. In a later analysis, false discovery rates were estimated by permuting HLA or CMV assignments 20 times. A later analysis grouped co-occurring TCRs with DBSCAN, adding TCRdist sequence similarity when clustering within HLA-allele-positive subsets. Repertoires with fewer than 30,000 or more than 120,000 public chains, plus five repertoires with anomalous nucleotide sharing, were excluded from co-occurrence clustering. TCRdb took this table from immuneACCESS and kept in-frame rearrangements with V and J called. Such tables lack part of the clones; where checked against another copy, unresolved V genes explain under half of the gap, and the rest is unexplained. V, J and clone size are taken as reported in that table, and D and trimming were inferred from the DNA itself. The sample table holds approximately 130,000 clones, of which about two thirds were seen once. The top ten hold roughly 2.5% of the sample.

In total, approximately 690 healthy bone marrow donors made up the cohort. All cohort members were sampled while nominally healthy, although unrecorded immune exposures were likely present. The donor was CMV seronegative and belonged to the group of 352 seronegative cohort members. A peripheral blood sample was provided by each donor, and peripheral blood mononuclear cells were used for TCR beta sequencing. Genomic DNA was extracted from the blood cell samples with the Qiagen DNeasy Blood Extraction Kit. What the study reported, not specific to this receptor: In a later analysis, TCR association rates were found to vary across HLA loci, with the most associated TCRs seen for DRB1 alleles and the fewest for HLA-C alleles. In the study, around 150 TCR beta chains were listed as associated with cytomegalovirus. According to a later analysis, parvovirus B19, influenza, CMV and Epstein-Barr virus appeared linked to several top co-occurrence clusters. Sequencing depth was assumed to be roughly uniform across donors in the presence/absence analyses, though that assumption may not hold. Assigning TCR associations to individual alleles was difficult when HLA alleles, especially DR and DQ, strongly co-occurred. According to a later genetic analysis, donors in an Asian-associated ancestry cluster had fewer N-insertions in productive TCRs than the approximately 650-donor mean. A later analysis found that most CMV-associated TCR beta chains appeared HLA-restricted, with HLA associations seemingly driven largely by CMV exposure. A few of the identified cytomegalovirus-associated TCR beta chains were confirmed in vitro to be specific for cytomegalovirus antigens. Most TCR sequences were seen in very few donors, while some public TCRs were found in many individuals. This cohort had only TCR beta chains sequenced, and the lack of alpha or paired-chain data limited which features could be detected. According to the authors, the approach could potentially be generalized to other disease states and immunological phenotypes. V-gene and J-gene trimming of TCR beta chains was associated with a missense DCLRE1C variant in a later genetic analysis, and the association was replicated in an independent cohort. A later analysis associated about 18,000 TCR beta sequences with specific HLA alleles at a false discovery rate of 0.05. Because counts were too low, 15 or so rarely observed V segments, including chromosome 9 orphons, were excluded from the earlier analysis of 587 of the donors. Linkage disequilibrium might explain the correlated functional status among segregating V segments, but an unknown experimental factor could not be excluded. A cluster of highly shared sequence variants was judged likely to represent a technical artifact of the sequencing pipeline. An earlier analysis of around 600 of the donors showed that most TCR beta V segments appeared in productive rearrangements either about 90% or about 30% of the time, which broadly matched IMGT annotations. In both the original and validation cohorts, the classifier was reported to diagnose cytomegalovirus status with high specificity and sensitivity. Because some donors lacked HLA typing at each locus, the association tests relied only on the typed subset. A further reported finding was that TCR beta sequences accurately predicted the HLA-A and HLA-B alleles for most subjects in the first cohort. A later analysis found that HLA-associated TCR beta chains were more clonally expanded and had lower generation probabilities than equally common non-associated chains. Immune exposure information for the cohort was limited to CMV serostatus.

Turning to this clone: Its antigen is currently not known. No much larger clone is present one base from it, and per-base qualities are unavailable.

This sequence originates from a woman aged 40 to 50 in good health and CMV-seronegative. The sequenced material came from PBMCs.

Here the CDR3 is given as CASSLGQGRYNEQFF. The nucleotide sequence reads TGTGCCAGCAGCTTAGGACAGGGTCGGTACAATGAGCAGTTCTTC. This receptor chain uses TRBV11-1 and TRBJ2-1; 7 central nucleotides agree with TRBD1. Relative to germline, V is missing 1 base and J is missing 4 bases, with 4 bases of the junction outside any gene match. As encoded in the germline V gene (reference sequence), CDR1 is SGHAT while CDR2 is FQDESV. The CDR3, from cysteine to phenylalanine, totals 15 residues. Left in the record is the CDR3 DNA by itself, 45 bases read in frame from the first base.